This is a list of T cell receptor beta chains from one sample in a study of blood T cells in healthy people across ages. Using its own MiXCR run on the 5' RACE reads, TCRdb lists one record per CDR3 protein. The sample records 750,000 to 950,000 distinct CDR3 sequences, about 26% being singletons. These records were also assigned to another study, of T cells of mothers and their children.

Sequenced input: blood. The source is a boy aged 5-17 years in good health. Both conserved end residues are part of each CDR3. The order of the fields is V gene, clone size, J gene, D gene, CDR3 DNA, CDR3 protein. A D gene is named only where the DNA matches it firmly. The size entry is marked missing in some rows and otherwise reads once, few, many or a size class.

TRBV12-3/TRBV12-4,few,TRBJ1-4,.,TGTGCCAGCAGTTTCCGAGGGACTGAAAAACTGTTTTTT,CASSFRGTEKLFF
TRBV21-1,.,TRBJ2-4,.,TGTGCCACCGCAGGGGGCAACATTCAGTACTTC,CATAGGNIQYF
TRBV28,few,TRBJ2-5,TRBD1,TGTGCCAGCAGTTTGTTTGTAGGGACAGTGTCCAAAGAGACCCAGTACTTC,CASSLFVGTVSKETQYF
TRBV5-1,.,TRBJ2-2,.,TGCGCCAGCAGCTTGCAGGGGTTACGTGGGACCGGGGAGCTGTTTTTT,CASSLQGLRGTGELFF
TRBV24-1,.,TRBJ1-1,.,TGTGCCACCGCAGCGGGCAACACTGAAGCTTTCTTT,CATAAGNTEAFF
TRBV24-1,once,TRBJ1-2,TRBD1,TGTGCCACCAGGGAGGGGGACAGGGATGGCTACACCTTC,CATREGDRDGYTF
TRBV7-9,.,TRBJ1-1,.,TGTGTCTCGCGGGGTGGAGGGACTGAAGCTTTCTTT,CVSRGGGTEAFF
TRBV29-1,.,TRBJ2-1,.,TGCAGCGTTGGGCAGGTAGGATACAATGAGCAGTTCTTC,CSVGQVGYNEQFF
TRBV20-1,few,TRBJ1-2,.,.,CSARPGHVNYGCTF
TRBV5-5,.,TRBJ2-5,.,TGTGCCAGCAGCTTCGGGCGGGGAAACCAAGAGACCCAGTACTTC,CASSFGRGNQETQYF
TRBV20-1,.,TRBJ2-1,TRBD2,TGCAGTGCACAGAGGTCCGGACTAGCGAACAACAATGAGCAGTTCTTC,CSAQRSGLANNNEQFF
TRBV20-1,few,TRBJ2-5,TRBD2,TGCAGTGCGAGGAGGGCTAGCGGGGTGAGGGAGACCCAGTACTTC,CSARRASGVRETQYF
TRBV3-1,many,TRBJ2-7,.,TGTGCCAGCAGCCGCAGGGACGAGCAGTACTTC,CASSRRDEQYF
TRBV29-1,few,TRBJ1-2,.,TGCAGCGTTGGTGACGGCAATAACTATGGCTACACCTTC,CSVGDGNNYGYTF
TRBV27,few,TRBJ1-1,.,TGTGCCAGCAGTTTGAGTACAGGAATGCGATTGAACACTGAAGCTTTCTTT,CASSLSTGMRLNTEAFF
TRBV4-1,.,TRBJ1-5,.,TGCGCCAGCAGCCAAGTCGGTAGCAATCAGCCCCAGCATTTT,CASSQVGSNQPQHF
TRBV12-3/TRBV12-4,few,TRBJ1-4,TRBD1,TGTGCCAGCAGTTCCCCGGGGAGGGGGCGAGGTGAAAAACTGTTTTTT,CASSSPGRGRGEKLFF
TRBV28,.,TRBJ2-2,TRBD1,TGTGCCAGCAAGGGGACAGTGAACACCGGGGAGCTGTTTTTT,CASKGTVNTGELFF
TRBV5-5,few,TRBJ2-5,.,TGTGCCAGCAGCTCCACAGGCAATCGAGAGACCCAGTACTTC,CASSSTGNRETQYF
TRBV5-1,.,TRBJ2-4,TRBD1,TGCGCCAGCAGCCCGTCCCGGGACAGGTTGAAGGCCAAAAACATTCAGTACTTC,CASSPSRDRLKAKNIQYF
TRBV14,.,TRBJ2-5,.,TGTGCCAGCAGCCACCCAGGGAAAGAGACCCAGTACTTC,CASSHPGKETQYF
TRBV7-6,once,TRBJ1-2,TRBD1,TGTGCCAGCAGGAAGACAGGGGGCGGCTACACCTTC,CASRKTGGGYTF
TRBV10-3,.,TRBJ2-1,TRBD2,TGTGCCATCAGAGTAGTAGCGGGGGGCGATTACAATGAGCAGTTCTTC,CAIRVVAGGDYNEQFF
TRBV20-1,few,TRBJ1-5,.,TGCAGTGCTAGTAGGAACAGGAATCTTCAGCCCCAGCATTTT,CSASRNRNLQPQHF
TRBV29-1,.,TRBJ1-3,.,TGCAGCGTTGATCCAGGGTCTGGAAACACCATATATTTT,CSVDPGSGNTIYF
TRBV10-3,.,TRBJ2-7,.,TGTGCCATCAGTTCCGGACAGCCTGGATCCTACGAGCAGTACTTC,CAISSGQPGSYEQYF
TRBV15,.,TRBJ1-4,.,TGTGCCACCAGCAGAGATTGGGGGTATGAAAAACTGTTTTTT,CATSRDWGYEKLFF
TRBV28,few,TRBJ2-7,.,TGTGCCAGCAGTTTAATGGACAGCGGTTCCTACGAGCAGTACTTC,CASSLMDSGSYEQYF
TRBV12-3/TRBV12-4,.,TRBJ1-4,.,TGTGCCAGCAGCTTCAGGGTTCAGGGTGAAAAACTGTTTTTT,CASSFRVQGEKLFF
TRBV12-3/TRBV12-4,.,TRBJ2-7,.,TGTGCCAGCAGTCCCCTTGTGGGGCCCTACGAGCAGTACTTC,CASSPLVGPYEQYF
TRBV6-6,.,TRBJ1-1,TRBD1,TGTGCCAGCAGACCCGGGACAGGAAAGTACACTGAAGCTTTCTTT,CASRPGTGKYTEAFF
TRBV5-5,few,TRBJ2-3,.,TGTGCCAGCAGCCCACTAGCACTCTACACAGATACGCAGTATTTT,CASSPLALYTDTQYF
TRBV10-3,few,TRBJ2-3,.,TGTGCCATAGAGCCGGGGGGCACAGATACGCAGTATTTT,CAIEPGGTDTQYF
TRBV2,.,TRBJ2-7,.,TGTGCCAGCAGTGTCCAGGGCGAGCAGTACTTC,CASSVQGEQYF
TRBV6-1,few,TRBJ1-1,TRBD1,TGTGCCAGCAGCCTAACAGGGGGCATTGATATCTCGACTGAAGCTTTCTTT,CASSLTGGIDISTEAFF
TRBV5-1,.,TRBJ1-4,TRBD1,TGCGCCAGCAGCATCCAGGCCGGGACAGGTGAAAAACTGTTTTTT,CASSIQAGTGEKLFF
TRBV10-3,.,TRBJ2-2,.,TGTGCCATCAGTGAGTCTGAGGGAGAGGGGGAGCTGTTTTTT,CAISESEGEGELFF
TRBV20-1,.,TRBJ2-3,TRBD2,TGCAGTGCTACCCTGGGACTAGAAGATACGCAGTATTTT,CSATLGLEDTQYF
TRBV20-1,.,TRBJ2-7,.,TGCAGTGCTAATCAGGGGATCTACGAGCAGTACTTC,CSANQGIYEQYF
TRBV7-6,few,TRBJ2-5,TRBD1,TGTGCCAGCAGCTTAGAGGGGACAGGGAGAGAGACCCAGTACTTC,CASSLEGTGRETQYF
TRBV6-5,.,TRBJ1-1,.,TGCGCCAGCAGTTACGGTGGGGGGGACACTGAAGCTTTCTTT,CASSYGGGDTEAFF
TRBV29-1,.,TRBJ2-3,TRBD2,TGCAGCGTTAACGGCGGGAGGGCCTCGACAGATACGCAGTATTTT,CSVNGGRASTDTQYF
TRBV6-5,.,TRBJ2-1,.,TGTGCCAGCAGTTATGCAATCGGGTACAATGAGCAGTTCTTC,CASSYAIGYNEQFF
TRBV5-1,few,TRBJ1-2,.,TGCGCCAGCAGCTCCGGGATACAGAGCGGCTACACCTTC,CASSSGIQSGYTF
TRBV5-1,.,TRBJ2-5,TRBD2,TGCGCCAGCAGCCCACCGACTAGCGGGGGACTACAAGAGACCCAGTACTTC,CASSPPTSGGLQETQYF
TRBV5-1,.,TRBJ2-3,.,TGCGCCAGCACTGTGACAGGTGCAGATACGCAGTATTTT,CASTVTGADTQYF
TRBV12-3/TRBV12-4,.,TRBJ2-3,TRBD1,TGTGCCAGCAGTCCGGACAGGGTGACAGATACGCAGTATTTT,CASSPDRVTDTQYF
TRBV6-2/TRBV6-3,few,TRBJ2-7,TRBD1,TGTGCCAGCACCGGGACAGCTAACTACGAGCAGTACTTC,CASTGTANYEQYF
TRBV5-1,.,TRBJ2-3,TRBD1,TGCGCCAGCAGCCAACAGGGGTTCACAGATACGCAGTATTTT,CASSQQGFTDTQYF
TRBV7-8,.,TRBJ2-7,.,TGTGCCAGCAGCTTTTTTACAGGGTACTACGAGCAGTACTTC,CASSFFTGYYEQYF